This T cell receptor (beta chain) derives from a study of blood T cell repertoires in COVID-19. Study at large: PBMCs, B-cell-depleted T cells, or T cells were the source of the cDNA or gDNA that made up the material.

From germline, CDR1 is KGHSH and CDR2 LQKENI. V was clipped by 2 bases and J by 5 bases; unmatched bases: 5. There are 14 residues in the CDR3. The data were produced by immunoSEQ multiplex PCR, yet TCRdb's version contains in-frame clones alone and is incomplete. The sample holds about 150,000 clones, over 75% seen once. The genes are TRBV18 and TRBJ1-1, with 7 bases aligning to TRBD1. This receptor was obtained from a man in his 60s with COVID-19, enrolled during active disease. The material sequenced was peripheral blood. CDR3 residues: CASSPDRVWTEAFF. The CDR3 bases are TGTGCCAGCTCACCAGACAGGGTATGGACTGAAGCTTTCTTT.